This T cell receptor beta chain was sequenced during a study of CD8+ T cells in alopecia areata. About the study: Dosing spanned 6 to 18 months on tofacitinib, then 6 months off drug.

Regarding treatment: oral pan-JAK inhibitor, 5-10 mg twice daily. The table lists this clone with a few counts. The antigen remains unidentified. Study-wide findings and caveats: Many expanded lesional clones persisted during tofacitinib (in both scalp and blood). Treatment with tofacitinib significantly lowered scalp clonality and reduced expanded CD8+ clones among the top 100.

Per germline, CDR1 SGHRS and CDR2 YFSETQ. This CDR3 region has 13 residues. V was trimmed by 3 bases and J by 5 bases, leaving 11 bases between them. The sequencing template was cDNA reverse transcribed from extracted RNA. Measured with immunoSEQ multiplex PCR; TCRdb has only the in-frame clones, and not every one. Of roughly 200,000 clones detected, 55% to 70% appear once; the ten largest clones hold approximately 3.4%. The sample was CD4+ T cells sorted from blood, taken at week 4, from a patient treated with tofacitinib. This TCR derives from a human donor with alopecia areata. The gene calls are TRBV5-1 and TRBJ2-5; D possibly corresponds to TRBD2 (6 bases). CDR3 sequence reads: CASSYIAGETQYF. Here the CDR3 DNA reads TGCGCCAGCAGCTATATTGCGGGGGAGACCCAGTACTTC.